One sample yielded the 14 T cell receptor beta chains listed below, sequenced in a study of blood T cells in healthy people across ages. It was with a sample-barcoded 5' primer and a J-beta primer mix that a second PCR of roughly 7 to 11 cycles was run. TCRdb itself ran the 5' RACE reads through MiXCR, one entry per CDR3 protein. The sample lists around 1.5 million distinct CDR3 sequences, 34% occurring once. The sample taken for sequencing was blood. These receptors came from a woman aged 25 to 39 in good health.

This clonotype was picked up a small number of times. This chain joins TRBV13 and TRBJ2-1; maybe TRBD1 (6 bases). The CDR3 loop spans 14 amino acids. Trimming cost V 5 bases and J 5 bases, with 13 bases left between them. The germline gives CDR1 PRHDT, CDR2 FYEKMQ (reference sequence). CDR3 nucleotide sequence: TGTGCCAGCAGCCCACCAGGGGCGCACAATGAGCAGTTCTTC. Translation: CASSPPGAHNEQFF. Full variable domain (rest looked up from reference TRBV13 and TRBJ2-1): AAGVIQSPRHLIKEKRETATLKCYPIPRHDTVYWYQQGPGQDPQFLISFYEKMQSDKGSIPDRFSAQQFSDYHSELNMSSLELGDSALYFCASSPPGAHNEQFFGPGTRLTVL.

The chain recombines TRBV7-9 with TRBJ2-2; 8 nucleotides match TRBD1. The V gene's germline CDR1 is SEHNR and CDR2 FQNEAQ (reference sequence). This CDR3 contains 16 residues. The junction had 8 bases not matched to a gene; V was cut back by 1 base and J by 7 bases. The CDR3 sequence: CASSLEIGQGNGELFF. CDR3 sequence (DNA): TGTGCCAGCAGCTTAGAAATCGGACAGGGTAACGGGGAGCTGTTTTTT.

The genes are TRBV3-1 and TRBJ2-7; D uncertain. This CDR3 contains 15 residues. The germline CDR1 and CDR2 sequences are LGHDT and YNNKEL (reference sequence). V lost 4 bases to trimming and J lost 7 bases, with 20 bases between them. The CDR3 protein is CASSRGRLPYNEQYF. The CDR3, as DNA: TGTGCCAGCAGCCGAGGCAGGCTACCCTACAATGAGCAGTACTTC.

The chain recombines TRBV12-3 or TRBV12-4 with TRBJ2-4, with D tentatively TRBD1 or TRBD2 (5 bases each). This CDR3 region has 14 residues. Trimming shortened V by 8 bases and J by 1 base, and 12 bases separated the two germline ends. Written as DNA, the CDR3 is TGTGCCAGCCAGAGGGCAGGGGCCAAAAACATTCAGTACTTC. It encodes CASQRAGAKNIQYF.

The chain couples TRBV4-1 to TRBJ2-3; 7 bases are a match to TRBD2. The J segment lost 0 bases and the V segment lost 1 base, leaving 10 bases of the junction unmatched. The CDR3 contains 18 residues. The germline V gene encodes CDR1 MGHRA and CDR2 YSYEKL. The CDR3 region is CASSQAMPGAGSTDTQYF. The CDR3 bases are TGCGCCAGCAGCCAAGCGATGCCCGGAGCGGGGAGCACAGATACGCAGTATTTT.

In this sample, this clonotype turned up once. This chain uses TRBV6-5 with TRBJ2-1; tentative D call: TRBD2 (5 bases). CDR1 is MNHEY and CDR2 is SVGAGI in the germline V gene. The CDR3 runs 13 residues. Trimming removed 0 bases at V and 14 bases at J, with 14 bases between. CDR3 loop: CASSYSGGMEEFF. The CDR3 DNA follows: TGTGCCAGCAGTTACTCGGGCGGCATGGAGGAGTTCTTC.

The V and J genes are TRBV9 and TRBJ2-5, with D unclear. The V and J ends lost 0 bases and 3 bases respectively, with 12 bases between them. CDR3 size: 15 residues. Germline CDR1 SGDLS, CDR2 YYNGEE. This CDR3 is CASSVGDFLKETQYF. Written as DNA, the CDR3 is TGTGCCAGCAGCGTAGGCGACTTTCTCAAAGAGACCCAGTACTTC.

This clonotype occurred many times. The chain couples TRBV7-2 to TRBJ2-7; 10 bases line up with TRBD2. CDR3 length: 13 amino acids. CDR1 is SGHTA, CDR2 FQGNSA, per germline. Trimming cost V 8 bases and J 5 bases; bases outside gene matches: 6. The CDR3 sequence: CASLISGRNEQYF. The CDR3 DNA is TGTGCCAGCCTCATTAGCGGGAGGAACGAGCAGTACTTC.

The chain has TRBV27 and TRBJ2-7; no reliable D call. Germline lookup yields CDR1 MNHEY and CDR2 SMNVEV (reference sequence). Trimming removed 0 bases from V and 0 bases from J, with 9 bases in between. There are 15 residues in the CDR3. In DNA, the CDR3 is TGTGCCAGCAGTTTATCGTACAGCGCCTCCTACGAGCAGTACTTC. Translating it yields CASSLSYSASYEQYF.

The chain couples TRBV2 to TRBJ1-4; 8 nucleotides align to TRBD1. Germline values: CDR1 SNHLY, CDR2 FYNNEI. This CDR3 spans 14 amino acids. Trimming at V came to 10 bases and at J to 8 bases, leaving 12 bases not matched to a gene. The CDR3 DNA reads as TGTGCCACAAAGGGGGACAGGATGGACGAAAAACTGTTTTTT. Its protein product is CATKGDRMDEKLFF.

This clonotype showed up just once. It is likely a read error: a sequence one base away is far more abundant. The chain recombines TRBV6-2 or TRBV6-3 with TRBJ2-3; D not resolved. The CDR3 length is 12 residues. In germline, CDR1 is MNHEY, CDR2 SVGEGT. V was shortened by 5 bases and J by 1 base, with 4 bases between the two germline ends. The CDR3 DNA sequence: TGTGCCAGCAGTGGGTGCACAGATACGCAGTATTTT. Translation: CASSGCTDTQYF.

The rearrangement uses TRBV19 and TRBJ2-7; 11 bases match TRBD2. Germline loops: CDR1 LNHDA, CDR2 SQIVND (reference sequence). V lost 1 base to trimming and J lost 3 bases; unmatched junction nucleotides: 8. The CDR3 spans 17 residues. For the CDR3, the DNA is TGTGCCAGTAGTATAGCGATTGGGGGACTAGCGGACTACGAGCAGTACTTC. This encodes CASSIAIGGLADYEQYF.

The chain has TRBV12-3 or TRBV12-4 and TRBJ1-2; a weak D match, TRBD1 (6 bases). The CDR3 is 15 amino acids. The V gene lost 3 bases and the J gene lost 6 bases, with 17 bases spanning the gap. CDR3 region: CASSLGRGASNGYTF. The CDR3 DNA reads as TGTGCCAGCAGTTTGGGACGGGGGGCGTCGAATGGCTACACCTTC.

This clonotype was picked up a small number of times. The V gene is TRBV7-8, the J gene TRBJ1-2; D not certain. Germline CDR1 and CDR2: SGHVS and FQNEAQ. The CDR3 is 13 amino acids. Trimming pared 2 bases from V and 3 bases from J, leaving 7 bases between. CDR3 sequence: CASSLTADYGYTF. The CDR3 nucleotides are TGTGCCAGCAGCTTAACAGCCGACTATGGCTACACCTTC.